The next 7 T cell receptor beta chains were all read from a single sample in a study of naive and memory T cell subsets. Study-wide points: Naive repertoires, especially CD8, held a few larger clonotypes, possibly memory cells re-expressing CD45RA.

An equimolar mix of two oligonucleotides served as the beta constant-region primer for TRBC1 and TRBC2. Four rounds of PCR amplified the ligated cDNA using nested alpha and beta constant-region primers plus SP2. TCRdb independently ran MiXCR on the UMI-ligation and nested PCR reads; one entry per CDR3 protein. The sample lists over 110,000 distinct CDR3 sequences, approximately 20% seen once, with about 0.57% in the top ten. The antigens of these receptors remain unknown. Sample: naive CD8+ T cells from blood. The receptors here all came from a human donor in good health.

J is TRBJ2-7 and V is TRBV28, with TRBD2 identical over 7 bases. CDR3 size: 15 residues. V gave up 7 bases and J gave up 7 bases; unmatched junction bases: 16. Germline values: CDR1 MDHEN, CDR2 SYDVKM. The CDR3 nucleotides read TGTGCCAGCACCGACCCCAGACTAGCCTGGCGGGAGCAGTACTTC. Translating it yields CASTDPRLAWREQYF.

The chain carries TRBV4-1 and TRBJ2-7; D ambiguous. The V end lost 0 bases, the J end lost 7 bases, and 7 bases lay between the germline ends. The CDR3 is 12 residues long. CDR1 and CDR2 (germline): MGHRA, YSYEKL. This chain's CDR3 is CASSQDVGEQYF. The CDR3 DNA follows: TGCGCCAGCAGCCAAGATGTTGGGGAGCAGTACTTC.

This clonotype has only one observation. The gene calls are TRBV5-1 and TRBJ2-7; 8 bases are a match to TRBD1. This CDR3 region has 17 residues. From germline, CDR1 is SGHRS and CDR2 YFSETQ. V lost 4 bases, J lost 1 base, and 13 bases stayed unmatched. The CDR3: CASSIKKRTGTSYEQYF. The CDR3 bases are TGCGCCAGCAGCATCAAAAAAAGGACAGGGACATCCTACGAGCAGTACTTC.

The sample holds a few counts of this clonotype. The chain carries TRBV7-6 and TRBJ1-5; D is perhaps TRBD1 (5 bases). Per the germline V gene, CDR1 is SGHVS and CDR2 is FNYEAQ. The CDR3 totals 18 residues. Trimming removed 1 base from V and 0 bases from J, with 16 bases in between. The chain's CDR3 is CASSLGGGSLYSNQPQHF. In DNA form, the CDR3 reads TGTGCCAGCAGCTTAGGCGGGGGTTCGTTATATAGCAATCAGCCCCAGCATTTT.

Notes on this clonotype: A much larger clone differs from this one at a single base, so this may be a read error. CDR3 amino acids: CASSISWSLGNTIYF. CDR3 sequence (DNA): TGTGCCAGCAGCATTAGTTGGAGCCTCGGAAACACCATATATTTT. The V call is TRBV13, the J call TRBJ1-3; D remains unclear. This CDR3 comprises 15 residues. The V end lost 5 bases, the J end lost 4 bases, and 15 bases lay between the germline ends. Germline V lookup: CDR1 PRHDT, CDR2 FYEKMQ (reference sequence).

This clonotype was picked up a small number of times. The rearrangement links TRBV5-1 to TRBJ2-4; possible D gene TRBD2, 6 bases. Germline V gene lookup returns CDR1 SGHRS and CDR2 YFSETQ. The CDR3 totals 15 residues. V shed 0 bases and J shed 3 bases, with 10 bases lying between them. The CDR3 DNA is TGCGCCAGCAGCTTGGCCGGAGGGGACAAAAACATTCAGTACTTC. Translated, it gives CASSLAGGDKNIQYF.

V gene TRBV19 combines with J gene TRBJ2-7; 7 positions agree with TRBD2. With 5 bases clipped from V and 0 bases from J, the junction kept 7 bases outside the gene matches. The CDR3 sequence is 15 residues long. Germline V gene data show CDR1 as LNHDA and CDR2 as SQIVND (reference sequence). The CDR3 region has the DNA TGTGCCAGTAGTGTTCCGACGGGGGGCTCCTACGAGCAGTACTTC. As protein: CASSVPTGGSYEQYF.